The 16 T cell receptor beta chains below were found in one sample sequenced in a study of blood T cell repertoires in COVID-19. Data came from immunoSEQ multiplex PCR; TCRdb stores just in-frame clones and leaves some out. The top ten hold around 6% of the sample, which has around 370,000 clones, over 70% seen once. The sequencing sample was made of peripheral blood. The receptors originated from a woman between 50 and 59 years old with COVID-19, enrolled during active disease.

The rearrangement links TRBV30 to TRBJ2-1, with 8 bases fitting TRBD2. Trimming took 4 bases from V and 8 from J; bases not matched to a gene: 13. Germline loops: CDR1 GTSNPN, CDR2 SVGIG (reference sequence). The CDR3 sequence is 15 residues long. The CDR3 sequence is CAWTGGSSRGHEQFF. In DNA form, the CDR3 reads TGTGCCTGGACGGGGGGGTCTAGCAGAGGGCATGAGCAGTTCTTC.

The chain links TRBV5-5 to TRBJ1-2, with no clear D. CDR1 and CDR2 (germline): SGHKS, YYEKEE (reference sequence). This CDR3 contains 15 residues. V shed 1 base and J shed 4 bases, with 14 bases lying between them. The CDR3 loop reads CASSLTQVLGYGYTF. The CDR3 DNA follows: TGTGCCAGCAGCTTGACCCAGGTCCTTGGCTATGGCTACACCTTC.

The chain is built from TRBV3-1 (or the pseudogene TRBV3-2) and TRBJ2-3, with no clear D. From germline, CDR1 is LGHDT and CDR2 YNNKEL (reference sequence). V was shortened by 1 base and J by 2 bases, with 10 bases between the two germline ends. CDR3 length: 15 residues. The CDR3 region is CASSQGLANTDTQYF. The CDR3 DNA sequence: TGTGCCAGCAGCCAAGGACTGGCGAACACAGATACGCAGTATTTT.

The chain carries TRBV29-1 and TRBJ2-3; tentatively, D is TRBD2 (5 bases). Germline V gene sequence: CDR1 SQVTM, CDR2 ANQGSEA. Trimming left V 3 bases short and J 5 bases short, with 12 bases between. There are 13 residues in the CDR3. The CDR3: CSVDTAAGDTQYF. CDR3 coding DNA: TGCAGCGTTGATACGGCGGCGGGAGATACGCAGTATTTT.

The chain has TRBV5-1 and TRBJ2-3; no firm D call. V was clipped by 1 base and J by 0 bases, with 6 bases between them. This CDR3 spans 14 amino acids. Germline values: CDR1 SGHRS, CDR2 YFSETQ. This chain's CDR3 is CASSLIPSTDTQYF. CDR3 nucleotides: TGCGCCAGCAGCTTGATCCCTAGCACAGATACGCAGTATTTT.

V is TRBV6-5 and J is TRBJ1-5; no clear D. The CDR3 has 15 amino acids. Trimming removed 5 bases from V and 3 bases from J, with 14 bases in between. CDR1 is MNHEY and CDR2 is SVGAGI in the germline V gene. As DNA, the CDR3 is TGTGCCAGCAGTCTTCTCGGGGAATTCAATCAGCCCCAGCATTTT. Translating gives CASSLLGEFNQPQHF.

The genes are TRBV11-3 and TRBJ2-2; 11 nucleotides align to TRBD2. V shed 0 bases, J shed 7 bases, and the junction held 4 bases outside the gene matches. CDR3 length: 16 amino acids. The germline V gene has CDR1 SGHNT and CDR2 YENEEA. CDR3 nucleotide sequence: TGTGCCAGCAGCTTAGAGGGACTAGCGGTAGGCGGGGAGCTGTTTTTT. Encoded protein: CASSLEGLAVGGELFF.

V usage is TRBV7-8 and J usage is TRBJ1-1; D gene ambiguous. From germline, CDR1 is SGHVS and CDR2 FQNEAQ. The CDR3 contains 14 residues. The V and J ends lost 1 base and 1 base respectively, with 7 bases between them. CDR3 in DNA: TGTGCCAGCAGCTTAGTACCGGGGAACACTGAAGCTTTCTTT. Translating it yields CASSLVPGNTEAFF.

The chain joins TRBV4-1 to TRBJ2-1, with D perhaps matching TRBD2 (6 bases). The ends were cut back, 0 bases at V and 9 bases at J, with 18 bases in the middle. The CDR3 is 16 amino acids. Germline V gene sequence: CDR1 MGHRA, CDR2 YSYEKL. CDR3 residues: CASSQEGIEERAEQFF. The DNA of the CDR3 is TGCGCCAGCAGCCAAGAAGGGATAGAGGAGCGGGCTGAGCAGTTCTTC.

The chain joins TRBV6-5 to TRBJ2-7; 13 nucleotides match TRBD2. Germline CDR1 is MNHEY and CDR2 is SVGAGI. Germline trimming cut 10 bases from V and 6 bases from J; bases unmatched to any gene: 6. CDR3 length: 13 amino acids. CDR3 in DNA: TGTGCCACCCAAAGGACTAGCGGGAGCGAGCAGTACTTC. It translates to CATQRTSGSEQYF.

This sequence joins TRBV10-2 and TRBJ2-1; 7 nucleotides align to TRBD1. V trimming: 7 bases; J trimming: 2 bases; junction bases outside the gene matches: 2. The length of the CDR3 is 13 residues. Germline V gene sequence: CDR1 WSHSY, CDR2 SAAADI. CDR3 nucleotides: TGCGCCAGCATGGACAGGACCTACAATGAGCAGTTCTTC. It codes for CASMDRTYNEQFF.

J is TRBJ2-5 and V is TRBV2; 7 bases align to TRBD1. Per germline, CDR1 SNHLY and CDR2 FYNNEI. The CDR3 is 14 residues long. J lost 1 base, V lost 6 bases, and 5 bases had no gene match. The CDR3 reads CASSRDRLQETQYF. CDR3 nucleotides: TGTGCCAGCAGCCGGGACAGACTCCAAGAGACCCAGTACTTC.

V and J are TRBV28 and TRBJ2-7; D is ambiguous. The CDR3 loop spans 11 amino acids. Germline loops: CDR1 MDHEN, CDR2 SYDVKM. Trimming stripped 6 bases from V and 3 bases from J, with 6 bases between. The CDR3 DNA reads TGTGCCAGCAGGTCTTACTACGAGCAGTACTTC. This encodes CASRSYYEQYF.

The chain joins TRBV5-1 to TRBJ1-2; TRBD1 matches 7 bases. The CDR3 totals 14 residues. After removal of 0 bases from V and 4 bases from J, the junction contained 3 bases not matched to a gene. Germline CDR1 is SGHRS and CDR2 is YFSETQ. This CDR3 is CASSLETGSYGYTF. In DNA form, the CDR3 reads TGCGCCAGCAGCTTGGAGACAGGGTCCTATGGCTACACCTTC.

CDR3 bases: TGCAGTGCTAGTAGGGGCAACTATGGCTACACCTTC. Protein product: CSASRGNYGYTF. The chain couples TRBV20-1 to TRBJ1-2; tentative D call: TRBD1 (5 bases). V lost 3 bases and J 2 bases, leaving 7 bases between the germline ends. The V gene's germline CDR1 is DFQATT and CDR2 SNEGSKA (reference sequence). CDR3 size: 12 residues.

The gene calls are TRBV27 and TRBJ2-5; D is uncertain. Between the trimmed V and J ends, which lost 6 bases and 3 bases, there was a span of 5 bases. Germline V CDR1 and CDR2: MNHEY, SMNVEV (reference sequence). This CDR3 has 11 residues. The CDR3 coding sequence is TGTGCCAGCAGACTGAAAGAGACCCAGTACTTC. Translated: CASRLKETQYF.